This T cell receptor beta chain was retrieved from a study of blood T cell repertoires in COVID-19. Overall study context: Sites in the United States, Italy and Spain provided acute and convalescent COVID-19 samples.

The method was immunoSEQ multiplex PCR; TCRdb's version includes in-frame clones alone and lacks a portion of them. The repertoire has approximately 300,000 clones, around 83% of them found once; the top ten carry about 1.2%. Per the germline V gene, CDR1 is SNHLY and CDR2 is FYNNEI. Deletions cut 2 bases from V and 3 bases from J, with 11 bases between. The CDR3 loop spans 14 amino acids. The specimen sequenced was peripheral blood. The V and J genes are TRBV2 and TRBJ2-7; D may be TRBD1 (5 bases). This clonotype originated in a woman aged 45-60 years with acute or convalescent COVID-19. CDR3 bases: TGTGCCAGCAGTGAAAGGACGCAGGGCTACGAGCAGTACGTC. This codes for CASSERTQGYEQYV.